Sequencing of this TCR beta chain was carried out in a study of blood T cells in healthy people across ages. Germline trimming cut 3 bases from V and 0 bases from J; bases unmatched to any gene: 1. The CDR3 loop spans 13 amino acids. CDR1 DFQATT and CDR2 SNEGSKA come from the germline V gene (reference sequence). PCR was performed a second time for about 7 to 11 cycles using a sample-barcoded 5' primer and a J-beta primer mix. From the 5' RACE reads, TCRdb called clonotypes with MiXCR, one entry per CDR3 protein. The sample carries roughly 1,800,000 distinct CDR3 sequences, 49% recorded once. This receptor was identified in a woman aged 40 to 55 in good health. The V and J genes are TRBV20-1 and TRBJ1-1; 7 bases align to TRBD1. Source material: blood. CDR3 nucleotides: TGCAGTGCTAGGGACAGGATGAACACTGAAGCTTTCTTT. Protein sequence: CSARDRMNTEAFF.